This is a list of T cell receptor beta chains from one sample in a study of blood T cell repertoires in COVID-19. Clones were sequenced by immunoSEQ multiplex PCR, and TCRdb holds only the in-frame ones, with some missing. The data hold hundreds of thousands of clones, with about 89% observed a single time. Sequences were obtained from peripheral blood. These receptors were obtained from a woman in her fifties or sixties who had recovered from COVID-19. CDR3s leave out the opening cysteine and the closing phenylalanine or tryptophan.

J: TRBJ2-5; V: TRBV10-3; CDR3: AISERGGQETQY
J: TRBJ1-1; V: TRBV18; CDR3: ASSPRNMNTEAF
J: TRBJ2-3; V: TRBV11-2; CDR3: ASSLGVGSGPDTQY
J: TRBJ1-6; V: TRBV6-4; CDR3: ASSDSIGTGRSPLH
J: TRBJ1-6; V: TRBV19; CDR3: ASSTDWAASPLH
J: TRBJ1-5; V: TRBV7-2; CDR3: ASSLSTGPPQH
J: TRBJ2-7; V: TRBV7-9; CDR3: ASSPRDRGRYEQY
J: TRBJ2-2; V: TRBV4-1; CDR3: ASSGPRGTGELF
J: TRBJ1-4; V: TRBV28; CDR3: ASSPQTGVNEKLF
J: TRBJ1-2; V: TRBV6-4; CDR3: ASSDAGFGYT
J: TRBJ2-1; V: TRBV2; CDR3: ASRRGGASWNEQF
J: TRBJ2-1; V: TRBV7-2; CDR3: ASSLGLASYNEQF
J: TRBJ2-1; V: TRBV11-1; CDR3: ASSTPGGNEQF
J: TRBJ2-3; V: TRBV9; CDR3: ASSVGLAIDTQY
J: TRBJ1-3; V: TRBV4-2; CDR3: ASSQVAGLDSGNTIY
J: TRBJ2-7; V: TRBV15; CDR3: ATSRGGSGGNWDEQY
J: TRBJ1-1; V: TRBV11-1; CDR3: ASSPRRMAGRTEAF
J: TRBJ1-1; V: TRBV11-3; CDR3: ASSRARGSTEAF
J: TRBJ2-3; V: TRBV7-9; CDR3: ASSPTSGGASDTQY
J: TRBJ1-4; V: TRBV5-1; CDR3: ASSFDRGRDEKLF
J: TRBJ2-1; V: TRBV7-3; CDR3: ASSPPGGEYNEQF
J: TRBJ1-5; V: TRBV28; CDR3: ASSITQGNQPQH
J: TRBJ2-1; V: TRBV18; CDR3: ASSPTQISYNEQF
J: TRBJ2-5; V: TRBV7-7; CDR3: ASSLAMAGEETQY
J: TRBJ2-1; V: TRBV7-8; CDR3: ASSPPDRAKV
J: TRBJ2-1; V: TRBV5-8; CDR3: ASSLPLDFISYNEQF
J: TRBJ1-3; V: TRBV6-2/TRBV6-3; CDR3: ASSRAGSGNTIY
J: TRBJ2-7; V: TRBV4-1; CDR3: ASSQGTGGEPEQY
J: TRBJ2-2; V: TRBV19; CDR3: ASSTRDRALKNTGELF
J: TRBJ1-4; V: TRBV29-1; CDR3: SVEDGRGSNEKLF
J: TRBJ2-1; V: TRBV19; CDR3: ASSRLAGGTYNEQF
J: TRBJ2-2; V: TRBV27; CDR3: ASSLWGTGDTGELF
J: TRBJ2-5; V: TRBV3-1/TRBV3-2; CDR3: ASSQRLGGQETQY
J: TRBJ1-2; V: TRBV9; CDR3: ASSARLRRGSGYT
J: TRBJ1-4; V: TRBV28; CDR3: ASSPGQGWEKLF
J: TRBJ1-6; V: TRBV9; CDR3: ASSPSISPLH
J: TRBJ2-7; V: TRBV2; CDR3: ASRSSSYEQY
J: TRBJ2-2; V: TRBV5-1; CDR3: ASSLRGFANTGELF
J: TRBJ2-5; V: TRBV2; CDR3: ASRRGGPGQETQY
J: TRBJ2-5; V: TRBV19; CDR3: ASSTIAGVQETQY
J: TRBJ1-1; V: TRBV3-1/TRBV3-2; CDR3: ASSQRRDGEAF